This entry describes one T cell receptor (beta chain). There are a few counts of this clone. Its antigen is unknown. No per-base quality is available; no much larger clone lies one base away. Inclusive of the bounding cysteine and phenylalanine, the CDR3 is 17 residues long. Kept here is only the CDR3 DNA, which spans 51 bases and is read in frame from base 1. At the junction V is shortened by 3 bases and J by 6 bases; bases outside the gene matches: 12. According to the germline V gene, CDR1 reads SGDLS and CDR2 reads YYNGEE. The sample belongs to a study of cytomegalovirus exposure and HLA in healthy donors (dated by TCRdb to 2015 to 2018). At the level of the whole study: In an earlier analysis of fewer than 750 of the donors, around 290 Gb of sequence data and 100 million or so unique TCR beta sequences from 150 million to 200 million T cells were reported. In addition to the first cohort of 666 subjects, a separate validation cohort of around 110 different subjects was used. The study used immunosequencing to profile the T cell repertoires of approximately 650 subjects and linked those repertoires to cytomegalovirus serostatus. Donor age, sex, ethnicity and CMV serostatus were collected together with the repertoire data. In an earlier analysis of 500 to 650 of the donors, high-throughput TCR beta sequencing was used to judge whether each TCR beta V gene segment behaved as functional or pseudogenic. An early release that covered roughly 600 HLA-typed donors contained approximately 300 gigabases of sequencing data and tens of millions of unique TCR sequences. The study aimed to test whether cataloging public T cell receptors could reveal signatures of past pathogen exposure. HLA typing included class I and class II loci at four-digit resolution. High-throughput TCR immunosequencing, statistical association of individual TCRs with disease status, and machine learning were combined to predict cytomegalovirus infection status. A later genetic analysis used genome-wide SNP genotypes for 398 of the 666 donors, treating that subset as a discovery cohort. Of the 398 genotyped donors, over 65% fell in the genetic ancestry cluster associated with self-reported Caucasian donors. On average, approximately 250,000 unique TCR beta nucleotide sequences were sequenced per donor among 398 genotyped donors of the cohort, with 15% to 20% of those sequences being non-productive. In the later analysis, no new phenotypic data were used to find candidate immune exposures; instead, reliance was placed on TCR beta sequences and their occurrence across donors. To study patterns of TCR occurrence, a later analysis re-analyzed previously published TCR beta repertoires from 700 or so donors and added high-resolution HLA genotyping. Typing coverage varied by locus: roughly 629-630 donors for A, B, C, DRB1 and DQB1; 522 for DQA1; about 590 for DPA1; some 470 for DPB1. Every discovery cohort repertoire had been produced on one sequencing platform. Four to six DR-DQ haplotypes were handled as single units for association and clustering, since linkage in the cohort was strong.

Libraries were prepared through the immunoSEQ multiplex PCR assay. The multiplex PCR relied on a mix of 60 forward primers for TCR Vbeta segments and 13 reverse primers for TCR Jbeta segments. Amplification of the CDR3 region of rearranged TCR beta genes was performed with a multiplex PCR assay on genomic DNA. The amplified TCR beta libraries were sequenced on the Illumina HiSeq System as 87-base-pair reads. Regarding the original processing steps: In a later analysis, roughly 80 million unique TCR beta chains were counted across the 690 or so repertoires, and roughly 11 million of these chains were shared by at least two donors. A nearest-neighbor algorithm error-corrected the raw reads and collapsed the reads into unique sequences, merging closely related sequences to remove PCR and sequencing errors. CDR3 sequences were aligned to IMGT reference sequences to assign V, D and J gene segments. Each retained sequence needed at least a six-nucleotide match to both a V gene segment and a J gene segment. A rearrangement was called productive if the CDR3 had no stop codons and remained in frame with V and J, and every other rearrangement was called non-productive. CDR3 was defined by IMGT convention, running from the second conserved V-encoded cysteine to the conserved J-encoded phenylalanine. The earlier analysis of about 530 of the donors excluded any sequence lacking an unambiguous match to a single V gene segment. An earlier analysis of 550 to 650 of the donors classified V segments as functional when productive rearrangements were above 56.7% and as segregating when the standard deviation between donors was above 5%. A statistical classification framework was built to diagnose cytomegalovirus status from the catalog of TCR beta chain sequences. A later analysis assigned V and J genes by comparing TCR nucleotide sequences with IMGT/GENE-DB human TR gene sequences. The TCRdist pipeline was used in a later analysis to assign CDR3 sequences and most-parsimonious VDJ recombination scenarios. A later analysis defined each TCR beta chain by its CDR3 amino acid sequence plus V-gene family, and excluded reads lacking a unique V-gene family. In a later analysis, nearly 600 highly shared, low-generation-probability nucleotide sequences were removed to address suspected cross-contamination and a sequencing artifact. In a later analysis, a clonal expansion index was calculated for each public chain from normalized within-repertoire ranks of inferred template counts. In a later analysis, generation probabilities were computed with a VDJ recombination model fitted to out-of-frame rearrangements, and the resulting probabilities were checked against IGoR. In a later analysis, hypergeometric tests were used to score TCR-TCR, TCR-HLA and TCR-CMV co-occurrence, with a repertoire-size bias correction applied to TCR pairs. A later analysis estimated false discovery rates by permuting HLA or CMV assignments 20 times. In a later analysis, co-occurring TCRs were grouped with DBSCAN, and TCRdist sequence similarity was added when clustering was performed within HLA-allele-positive subsets. Co-occurrence clustering excluded repertoires with fewer than 30,000 or more than 120,000 public chains, plus five with anomalous nucleotide sharing. TCRdb stores this immuneACCESS table with in-frame sequences only. Part of the clones is absent; in the studies checked, under half of the shortfall reflects unresolved V genes, and no reason is known for the rest. That table is the source of V, J and clone size, and D and trimming were worked out from the DNA. This sample gives approximately 150,000 clones in total; roughly 76% of them show up just once. Clones ranked in the top ten supply around 2% of the sample.

The cohort was made up of hundreds of healthy bone marrow donors. All cohort members were sampled while nominally healthy, although unrecorded immune exposures were likely present. CMV serostatus was positive for almost 300 and negative for about half of the roughly 700 cohort members, and was not recorded for this donor. Every donor gave a peripheral blood sample, and the peripheral blood mononuclear cells from that sample were used for TCR beta sequencing. The Qiagen DNeasy Blood Extraction Kit was used to extract genomic DNA from the blood cell samples. Study-level results and caveats: This cohort had only TCR beta chains sequenced, and the lack of alpha or paired-chain data limited which features could be detected. Because HLA typing was missing for some donors at each locus, association tests included only the typed subset. In a later genetic analysis, a missense DCLRE1C variant was associated with V-gene and J-gene trimming of TCR beta chains, and the association was replicated in an independent cohort. In a later analysis, some 18,000 TCR beta sequences were associated with specific HLA alleles at a false discovery rate of 0.05. Immune exposure information for the cohort was limited to CMV serostatus. A cluster of highly shared sequence variants was judged likely to be a technical artifact of the sequencing pipeline. According to a later analysis, parvovirus B19, influenza, CMV and Epstein-Barr virus appeared linked to several top co-occurrence clusters. Sequencing depth was assumed to be roughly uniform across donors in the presence/absence analyses, though that assumption may not hold. A later genetic analysis reported fewer N-insertions in productive TCRs among donors in an Asian-associated ancestry cluster than the roughly 700-donor mean. Three of the identified cytomegalovirus-associated TCR beta chains were confirmed in vitro to be specific for cytomegalovirus antigens. Some IMGT-functional V segments, including TRBV6-2 and TRBV6-3, could not be told apart with the 87-base-pair reads, so those segments were excluded. The authors suggested that the approach could potentially be extended to other disease states and immunological phenotypes. In an earlier analysis of roughly 560 of the donors, most TCR beta V segments were observed in productive rearrangements about 87% or about 30% of the time, broadly matching IMGT annotations. Most TCR sequences were seen in very few donors, while some public TCRs were found in many individuals. When HLA alleles, especially DR and DQ, strongly co-occurred, TCR associations were difficult to assign to individual alleles. A further reported finding was that TCR beta sequences accurately predicted the HLA-A and HLA-B alleles for most subjects in the first cohort. Linkage disequilibrium might explain the correlated functional status among segregating V segments, but an unknown experimental factor could not be ruled out. Approximately 16 rarely observed V segments, including chromosome 9 orphons, were excluded from the earlier analysis of approximately 600 of the donors because counts were too low. In both the original and validation cohorts, the classifier was reported to diagnose cytomegalovirus status with high specificity and sensitivity. A later analysis found that TCR association rates varied across HLA loci, with DRB1 alleles showing the most associated TCRs and HLA-C alleles the fewest. Compared with equally common non-associated chains, HLA-associated TCR beta chains in a later analysis were more clonally expanded and had lower generation probabilities. A total of 150 to 200 TCR beta chains were listed by the study as associated with cytomegalovirus. A later analysis found that most CMV-associated TCR beta chains appeared HLA-restricted, with HLA associations seemingly driven largely by CMV exposure.

The sequence links TRBV9 to TRBJ2-1; 10 bases in between match TRBD2. Source material: PBMCs. This clonotype was obtained from a human donor in good health. The DNA is as follows: TGTGCCAGCAGCGCCCCCCTAGCGGGGGCCGGCTTCAATGAGCAGTTCTTC. The resulting protein is CASSAPLAGAGFNEQFF.